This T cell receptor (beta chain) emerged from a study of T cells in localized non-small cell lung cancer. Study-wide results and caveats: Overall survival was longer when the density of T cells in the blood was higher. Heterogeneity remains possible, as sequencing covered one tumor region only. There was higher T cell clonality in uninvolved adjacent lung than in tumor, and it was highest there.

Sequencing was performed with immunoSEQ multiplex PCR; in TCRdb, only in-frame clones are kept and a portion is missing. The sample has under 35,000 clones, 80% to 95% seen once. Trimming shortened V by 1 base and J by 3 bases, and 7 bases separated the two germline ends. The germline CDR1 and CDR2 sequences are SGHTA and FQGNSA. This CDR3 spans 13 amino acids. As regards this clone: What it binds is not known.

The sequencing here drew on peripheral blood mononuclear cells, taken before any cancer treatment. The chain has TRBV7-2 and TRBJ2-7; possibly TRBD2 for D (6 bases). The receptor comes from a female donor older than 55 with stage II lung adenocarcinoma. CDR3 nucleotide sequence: TGTGCCAGCAGCTTAGACGGGAGCTACGAGCAGTACTTC. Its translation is CASSLDGSYEQYF. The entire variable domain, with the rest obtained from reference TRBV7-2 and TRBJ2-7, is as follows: GAGVSQSPSNKVTEKGKDVELRCDPISGHTALYWYRQSLGQGLEFLIYFQGNSAPDKSGLPSDRFSAERTGGSVSTLTIQRTQQEDSAVYLCASSLDGSYEQYFGPGTRLTVT.